This T cell receptor (beta chain) was sequenced during a study of cytomegalovirus exposure and HLA in healthy donors. At the level of the study: It was reported in a later analysis that the same platform had been used for the 90 to 150 validation repertoires as for the 550 to 700 first-cohort repertoires.

As concerns this clone: Its target is unknown.

The study's findings and limits: There were 150 to 200 TCR beta chains listed as cytomegalovirus-associated.

The CDR3 totals 15 residues. Looked up from germline, CDR1 is SGHNT and CDR2 is YENEEA. With 5 bases clipped from V and 5 bases from J, the junction kept 9 bases outside the gene matches. The repertoire was sequenced with immunoSEQ multiplex PCR; TCRdb's copy has only in-frame clones and lacks some. The sample includes under 200,000 clones, roughly 82% seen only once; the top ten take around 6.7%. Sequenced material: PBMCs. This chain links TRBV11-3 with TRBJ2-7; 10 positions agree with TRBD1. This receptor was identified in a man younger than 35 in good health and CMV-seropositive. CDR3 sequence: CASSPGQGGRNEQYF. The CDR3 DNA follows: TGTGCCAGCAGCCCAGGACAGGGGGGAAGGAACGAGCAGTACTTC. Variable domain in full (rest from reference TRBV11-3 and TRBJ2-7): EAGVVQSPRYKIIEKKQPVAFWCNPISGHNTLYWYLQNLGQGPELLIRYENEEAVDDSQLPKDRFSAERLKGVDSTLKIQPAELGDSAVYLCASSPGQGGRNEQYFGPGTRLTVT.